This T cell receptor beta chain was recovered during a study of T cells in Graves' hyperthyroidism and ophthalmopathy (dated by TCRdb to between 2017 and 2020). Some background on the complete study: Peripheral blood was collected at initial diagnosis, before any treatment. Once sampling was done, hyperthyroidism patients were given methimazole at a starting dose of 30 mg daily, whereas ophthalmopathy patients were given high-dose intravenous methylprednisolone. The study also compared thyroid tissue and blood T-cell repertoires from about six Graves' hyperthyroidism patients. The approximately 90 discovery patients were divided at random into training and test sets in a 7:3 ratio. The paper describes TCR Vbeta CDR3 sequencing of about 140 peripheral blood samples, made up of 43 ophthalmopathy patients, more than 70 hyperthyroidism patients and some 17 progressor patients. A discovery cohort of about a hundred patients, 43 with Graves' ophthalmopathy and 57 with stable Graves' hyperthyroidism, was used to find distinguishing TCR V-J signatures. Prospective prediction of ophthalmopathy was tested in an independent validation cohort of some 20 hyperthyroidism patients and 15 to 17 patients who later progressed to ophthalmopathy. Summary of the overall study and its limitations: During validation, the model predicted progression to ophthalmopathy a median of about 6.3 months ahead of onset, with around 65% sensitivity and around 72% specificity. No statistical method was used to fix the sample size in advance, and group allocation was not hidden from the investigators. Blood samples also contained most of the expanded thyroid clonotypes (frequency above 0.001), which suggests that blood repertoires may reflect thyroid immune responses. A 13 V-J signature model separated ophthalmopathy from stable hyperthyroidism, with approximately 87% sensitivity and roughly 81% specificity in cross-validation and 80%/75% in testing.

Amplification of TCR beta CDR3 regions was carried out from RNA transcripts. For the first round of RT-PCR on the TCR CDR3, the HTBI primer set was used together with the Qiagen OneStep RT-PCR kit. Libraries were constructed in a second round of multiplex PCR, after which size selection and purification were performed. The libraries were sequenced on an Illumina HiSeq2000 using paired-end 100 bp reads. From the authors' description of their analysis: SOAPnuke was used to process the raw data, throwing out any read that contained adapters or uncalled bases, had a mean Phred below 15, or lacked an exact constant-primer or identifier match. COPE v1.2.5 was used to merge high-quality paired reads, and clonotypes were defined as unique nucleotide sequences. Clonotypes were aligned to IMGT TRBV, TRBD and TRBJ reference segments using MiTCR v1.1. Analysis was restricted to V-J combinations with a frequency above 0.0001, which covered 99.2% of repertoires. A TCS score was defined as the ratio between F50 (clonal expansion) and ExV (chaos), using BLOSUM62-based TCRdist between CDR3 peptides within each V-J. Welch's t-statistics and random forest reduced just over 500 V-J features to 13, which were used in a naive Bayes classifier (R e1071). TCRdb reprocessed the public reads (quality trimming at Q25 with fastp, clone calling with MiXCR) and kept in-frame beta chains. A single entry per CDR3 protein holds the most common genes and DNA from its merged rows. TCRdb, rather than the study authors, made the V and J calls. This sample gives hundreds of thousands of distinct CDR3 sequences in total; roughly 20% of them show up just once. Jointly, the top ten make up roughly 60% of the sample.

Moderately to severely active disease, a Clinical Activity Score of at least 3, a NOSPECS grade of at least 4, and a duration under 3 months were present in ophthalmopathy patients. The study excluded patients with uncontrolled infections, other autoimmune diseases, pregnancy or lactation. Diagnoses were based on clinical symptoms, serum thyroxine and TRAb, thyroid ultrasound and orbital computed tomography. Ficoll-Paque density gradient centrifugation was used to isolate PBMCs from 9.5 to 10 ml of fresh peripheral blood. Total RNA was extracted using Trizol reagent, and RNA quality was assessed on an Agilent 2100 Bioanalyzer. This clonotype was seen only a few times. Its specific antigen is unknown. The conserved final phenylalanine or tryptophan is absent from the CDR3, which likely points to a read error. A total of 15 residues make up the CDR3, ends included. CDR3 DNA only is kept here, 45 bases in frame from base 1. V is pared back by 5 bases and J by 1 base, with 14 bases lying between the germline termini. The germline V gene (reference sequence) sets CDR1 to MNHEY and CDR2 to SMNVEV.

The clonotype comes from a man aged 25-45 years with Graves' ophthalmopathy. The specimen was blood. The chain is assembled from TRBV27 and TRBJ1-1, with the D gene not clear enough to name. The CDR3 has the sequence CASSPRGGGNTEAFL. The bases read TGTGCCAGCAGTCCCCGGGGAGGCGGGAACACTGAAGCTTTCCTT.